This T cell receptor beta chain was recorded in a study of blood T cells in healthy people across ages. This CDR3 comprises 11 residues. The V gene's germline CDR1 is DFQATT and CDR2 SNEGSKA (reference sequence). Primed by a sample-barcoded 5' primer and a J-beta primer mix, a second PCR proceeded for about 6 to 12 cycles. TCRdb re-called the 5' RACE reads with MiXCR, one entry per CDR3 protein. The repertoire holds 1.8 million or so distinct CDR3 sequences, with more than 35% as singletons. The V call is TRBV20-1, the J call TRBJ2-5; D may be TRBD2 (7 bases). The J call could be wrong; TRBJ2-7 is a better fit for the DNA end. The receptor was isolated from a human donor in good health. The sequencing sample was made of blood. CDR3 in amino acids: CSATRGGEQYF. DNA for the CDR3: TGCAGTGCTACTAGGGGGGGCGAGCAGTACTTC.